These T cell receptor beta chains were read from a single sample in a study of blood T cells in healthy people across ages. TCRdb re-called the 5' RACE reads with MiXCR, one entry per CDR3 protein. Found here are 1,300,000 or so distinct CDR3 sequences, 59% of them singletons; the top ten hold 6.5% to 8.5%. Sequencing was carried out using blood. These TCRs come from a young man in good health. The CDR3 runs from the conserved cysteine through the conserved F or W. D genes are given only for firm matches. Part of the rows lack a size; the others show once, few, many or a class for expanded clones.

j_call,d_call,v_call,clone_size,cdr3_nt,cdr3_aa
TRBJ2-7,TRBD1,TRBV5-1,NA,TGCGCCAGCAGGGCCCCGGGACAGACCTACGAGCAGTACTTC,CASRAPGQTYEQYF
TRBJ2-6,TRBD2,TRBV7-8,NA,TGTGCCAGCAGCTTCCCTAGCGGGAGGGTTGGGGCCAACGTCCTGACTTTC,CASSFPSGRVGANVLTF
TRBJ2-7,NA,TRBV20-1,few,TGCAGTGCTAGAGATTTGGCCGATACCTACGAGCAGTACTTC,CSARDLADTYEQYF
TRBJ2-5,NA,TRBV29-1,NA,TGCAGCGCTAGGACACGGTTTAGGGAGACCCAGTACTTC,CSARTRFRETQYF
TRBJ2-2,NA,TRBV18,NA,TGTGCCAGCTCACCACGGACCTCGGACAGAAGGAACACCGGGGAGCTGTTTTTT,CASSPRTSDRRNTGELFF
TRBJ1-4,NA,TRBV3-1,few,TGTGCCAGCAGAAGGACAGATGAAAAACTGTTTTTT,CASRRTDEKLFF
TRBJ1-6,NA,TRBV28,NA,TGTGCCAGCAGTCCTTCGGGACAATTCTATCCACCCCTCCACTTT,CASSPSGQFYPPLHF
TRBJ2-2,NA,TRBV10-3,NA,TGTGCCATCAGTGAGTCGAGATACACCGGGGAGCTGTTTTTT,CAISESRYTGELFF
TRBJ1-2,NA,TRBV5-5,NA,TGTGCCAGCGGCCCTCGCGGTACGGGACCTCACTATGGCTACACCTTC,CASGPRGTGPHYGYTF
TRBJ2-1,TRBD2,TRBV6-2/TRBV6-3,NA,TGTGCCAGCAGTTATTCTGGGACTAGCGGGGGGACCTACAATGAGCAGTTCTTC,CASSYSGTSGGTYNEQFF
TRBJ2-7,TRBD1,TRBV7-9,NA,TGTGCCAGCAGTCGCAACACAGGGGGGCTCTATTGGAATGAGCAGTACTTC,CASSRNTGGLYWNEQYF
TRBJ1-2,NA,TRBV3-1,once,TGTGCCAGCAGCCAAGCCCGGACGGGATCCTACGGCTACACCTTC,CASSQARTGSYGYTF
TRBJ2-7,NA,TRBV7-2,few,TGTGCCAGCAGCTCTTCGGGGTGGGGGCAGTACTTC,CASSSSGWGQYF
TRBJ2-1,TRBD2,TRBV20-1,NA,TGCAGTGCTGCTGGACTAGCGAGAGTGAATGAGCAGTTCTTC,CSAAGLARVNEQFF
TRBJ1-2,NA,TRBV29-1,few,TGCAGCGTTGAAGATCCTACGGCTGCAAGGGACGATGGCTACACCTTC,CSVEDPTAARDDGYTF
TRBJ2-5,TRBD1,TRBV5-1,many,TGTGCCAGCTCACCCCGACAGGGCCAAGAGACCCAGTACTTC,CASSPRQGQETQYF
TRBJ2-3,NA,TRBV20-1,NA,TGCAGTGCTAGAGATGGGTATACGCAGTATTTT,CSARDGYTQYF
TRBJ2-7,NA,TRBV2,NA,TGTGCCAGCAGTGAAGTAAATCTCTCCTACGAGCAGTACTTC,CASSEVNLSYEQYF
TRBJ2-1,NA,TRBV7-2,few,TGTGCCAGCAGCTTAGAGGGGGGGAGAGAAAATGAGCAGTTCTTC,CASSLEGGRENEQFF
TRBJ1-1,NA,TRBV7-9,few,TGTGCCAGCAGTGCGGGACGCTTGAACACTGAAGCTTTCTTT,CASSAGRLNTEAFF
TRBJ2-1,NA,TRBV5-6,NA,TGTGCCAGCAGACGGAACAGGGATGAGGCCTCCTACAATGAGCAGTTCTTC,CASRRNRDEASYNEQFF
TRBJ2-3,NA,TRBV20-1,NA,TGCAGTGCTAGACGGTTCGGGAGCACAGATACGCAGTATTTT,CSARRFGSTDTQYF
TRBJ2-1,TRBD2,TRBV11-2,NA,TGTGCCAGCAGCTCACTAGCGGGGAGCAACAATGAGCAGTTCTTC,CASSSLAGSNNEQFF
TRBJ1-6,NA,TRBV6-2/TRBV6-3,few,TGTGCCAGCGCCCGGGGCAGAACGAATTCACCCCTCCACTTT,CASARGRTNSPLHF
TRBJ2-3,TRBD2,TRBV7-9,NA,TGTGCCAGCAGCTTATCGGCGGGAGGGCCCATAGATACGCAGTATTTT,CASSLSAGGPIDTQYF
TRBJ2-3,NA,TRBV7-2,few,TGTGCCAGCAGCTTAGAGGGAAATACGCAGTATTTT,CASSLEGNTQYF
TRBJ1-2,NA,TRBV12-3/TRBV12-4,NA,TGTGCCACCCAGCCGGGAAGAGGCTCCGGCTACACCTTC,CATQPGRGSGYTF
TRBJ1-6,NA,TRBV18,once,TGTGCCAGCTCACCCTCAACAGAAATTAATTCACCCCTCCACTTT,CASSPSTEINSPLHF
TRBJ2-6,NA,TRBV5-1,NA,TGCGCCAGCAGCTTCGCAGGGTACGGGGCCAACGTCCTGACTTTC,CASSFAGYGANVLTF
TRBJ2-3,TRBD1,TRBV20-1,NA,TGCAGTGCTACCCTCCGGGACAGTGACACAGATACGCAGTATTTT,CSATLRDSDTDTQYF
TRBJ2-7,TRBD1,TRBV12-3/TRBV12-4,few,TGTGCCAGCAGGGGACTGACAGGGGCCTACGAGCAGTACTTC,CASRGLTGAYEQYF
TRBJ2-5,NA,TRBV12-3/TRBV12-4,once,TGTGCCAGCGGGCCAGTCGGGGATAGCGGAAGCAAGTGGGGCCAAGAGACCCAGTACTTC,CASGPVGDSGSKWGQETQYF
TRBJ2-1,TRBD1,TRBV4-2,NA,TGTGCCAGCAGCCAACTACGAGGGGGCCTGGTGAATGAGCAGTTCTTC,CASSQLRGGLVNEQFF
TRBJ1-2,TRBD1,TRBV28,NA,TGTGCCAGCAGCCTGACAGGGGGAAATGGCTACACCTTC,CASSLTGGNGYTF
TRBJ2-5,TRBD1,TRBV27,NA,TGTGCCAGCAGTTTCGGGACAGGGTCGAAAGAGACCCAGTACTTC,CASSFGTGSKETQYF
TRBJ2-1,NA,TRBV20-1,NA,TGCAGTGCTCAAGACTCAAACTCCTACAATGAGCAGTTCTTC,CSAQDSNSYNEQFF
TRBJ1-1,NA,TRBV29-1,NA,TGCAGCGTTGGTGGGGGGGCAGTGGTTGCAGCTTTCTTT,CSVGGGAVVAAFF
TRBJ2-3,TRBD1,TRBV4-1,NA,TGCGCCAGCAGCCAACTCCAGGGGGACAGCCGAGCTAGCACAGATACGCAGTATTTT,CASSQLQGDSRASTDTQYF
TRBJ2-3,TRBD2,TRBV12-3/TRBV12-4,NA,TGTGCCAGTTCCCGCGGGATAGCGGGAGCGGAAGATACGCAGTATTTT,CASSRGIAGAEDTQYF
TRBJ1-1,TRBD1,TRBV12-3/TRBV12-4,NA,TGTGCCAGCAGTCCGCCCACAGGGGGCCACACTGAAGCTTTCTTT,CASSPPTGGHTEAFF
TRBJ1-5,NA,TRBV6-2/TRBV6-3,NA,TGTGCCAGCACCGCCGGCGGGTCAACTCAGCCCCAGCATTTT,CASTAGGSTQPQHF
TRBJ2-1,TRBD1,TRBV20-1,NA,TGCAGTGCTCTTTACCGGTACAGGGGATTGGTTTGGGATATGGGCAATGAGCAGTTCTTC,CSALYRYRGLVWDMGNEQFF
TRBJ1-1,TRBD1,TRBV5-1,NA,TGCGCCAGCAGCTTTAGCCCAGGGGGCGACACTGAAGCTTTCTTT,CASSFSPGGDTEAFF
TRBJ2-1,NA,TRBV7-6,NA,TGTGCCAGCAGCTTACAGGGCGCCCCTTCCTACAATGAGCAGTTCTTC,CASSLQGAPSYNEQFF
TRBJ2-7,TRBD2,TRBV5-1,NA,TGCGCCAGCAGCTCAACTAGCGGGTTTCACGAGCAGTACTTC,CASSSTSGFHEQYF